Each of the 23 T cell receptor beta chains below was sequenced from the same sample in a study of identical twins. TCRdb reanalysed the 5' RACE reads using MiXCR and keeps one entry per CDR3 protein. The sample has about 200,000 distinct CDR3 sequences, 9.4% seen once; the top ten hold 5% to 6%. The sample taken for sequencing was memory (CD45RO+) T cells sorted from blood. Receptors originate from a woman aged 18-29 years in good health.

This clonotype showed up many times. The J gene is TRBJ2-3, the V gene TRBV5-1; 9 nucleotides agree with TRBD1. The CDR3 runs 15 residues. Germline assignment: CDR1 SGHRS and CDR2 YFSETQ. J gave up 3 bases and V 1 base, and 3 bases lay outside the gene matches. CDR3: CASSLQTGGTDTQYF. The CDR3 coding sequence is TGCGCCAGCAGCTTGCAGACAGGGGGGACAGATACGCAGTATTTT.

This clonotype was counted a few times. This chain joins TRBV4-3 and TRBJ2-1, with TRBD2 matching over 11 bases. V lost 4 bases to trimming and J lost 4 bases; unmatched junction nucleotides: 12. The CDR3 runs to 18 residues. From germline, CDR1 is LGHNA and CDR2 YSLEER. This CDR3 is CASSRYQIAGGPYNEQFF. Written as DNA, the CDR3 is TGCGCCAGCAGCCGGTACCAAATAGCGGGAGGGCCATACAATGAGCAGTTCTTC.

The J gene is TRBJ1-1, the V gene TRBV12-3 or TRBV12-4; D perhaps matches TRBD1 (5 bases). This CDR3 contains 12 residues. V was pared by 6 bases and J by 11 bases, with 16 bases between. CDR3 DNA sequence: TGTGCCAGCAGCCCCGGGACCCGACGGGCTTTCTTT. Its translation: CASSPGTRRAFF.

The chain couples TRBV20-1 to TRBJ2-7; 9 bases map to TRBD2. The V gene's germline CDR1 is DFQATT and CDR2 SNEGSKA (reference sequence). This CDR3 is 15 amino acids long. J was trimmed by 5 bases and V by 3 bases; bases with no gene match: 11. Written as DNA, the CDR3 is TGCAGTGCTAGTGGTACTAGCGGGTTGCAAGACGAGCAGTACTTC. This codes for CSASGTSGLQDEQYF.

The chain employs TRBV5-8 and TRBJ1-2; D is ambiguous. The CDR3 sequence is 13 residues long. Germline values: CDR1 SGHTS, CDR2 YDEGEE. Trimming cost V 4 bases and J 8 bases, with 15 bases left between them. The CDR3 is CASSPGVLWGYTF. The CDR3 bases are TGTGCCAGCAGCCCCGGCGTCCTCTGGGGCTACACCTTC.

This clonotype was detected a few times. V gene TRBV3-1 combines with J gene TRBJ2-5, with a possible D match to TRBD2 (6 bases). CDR1 is LGHDT and CDR2 is YNNKEL in the germline V gene (reference sequence). Trimming pared 7 bases from V and 4 bases from J, leaving 16 bases between. There are 14 residues in the CDR3. CDR3 sequence (DNA): TGTGCCAGCACCCGGGTGGGAGGTCGAGAGACCCAGTACTTC. As protein: CASTRVGGRETQYF.

This clonotype has a handful of counts. The chain couples TRBV29-1 to TRBJ2-1, with a possible D match to TRBD2 (6 bases). The CDR3 has 12 residues. Germline V gene lookup returns CDR1 SQVTM and CDR2 ANQGSEA. Trimming left V 7 bases short and J 9 bases short, with 16 bases between. CDR3 sequence reads: CSAPLATGEQFF. The CDR3 DNA reads TGCAGCGCTCCACTAGCCACCGGTGAGCAGTTCTTC.

This clonotype was detected only a few times. The J gene is TRBJ2-2, the V gene TRBV5-1; 14 bases match TRBD2. Trimming cost V 7 bases and J 9 bases; bases outside gene matches: 5. This CDR3 has 14 residues. In germline, CDR1 is SGHRS, CDR2 YFSETQ. The CDR3 reads CASRGLAGARELFF. The CDR3 coding sequence is TGCGCCAGCCGGGGACTAGCGGGAGCCCGGGAGCTGTTTTTT.

The J gene is TRBJ1-6, the V gene TRBV14, with 7 bases fitting TRBD1. The CDR3 totals 15 residues. Per germline, CDR1 SGHDN and CDR2 FVKESK. With V trimmed by 3 bases and J by 9 bases, 8 bases remained unmatched. CDR3 protein: CASSQEITGVSPLHF. CDR3 bases: TGTGCCAGCAGCCAGGAAATTACAGGGGTTTCACCCCTCCACTTT. The full variable domain, with the rest looked up from reference TRBV14 and TRBJ1-6, is EAGVTQFPSHSVIEKGQTVTLRCDPISGHDNLYWYRRVMGKEIKFLLHFVKESKQDESGMPNNRFLAERTGGTYSTLKVQPAELEDSGVYFCASSQEITGVSPLHFGNGTRLTVT.

The chain combines TRBV6-1 with TRBJ2-1; 10 nucleotides align to TRBD1. J gave up 7 bases and V 6 bases, and 9 bases lay outside the gene matches. Germline values: CDR1 MNHNS, CDR2 SASEGT. The CDR3 loop spans 15 amino acids. The CDR3 protein is CASSRGTGVRNEQFF. The CDR3 DNA sequence: TGTGCCAGCAGCCGGGGGACAGGGGTCAGGAATGAGCAGTTCTTC.

This clonotype has only a few counts. This chain joins TRBV6-5 and TRBJ2-7; D may be TRBD2 (6 bases). Germline values: CDR1 MNHEY, CDR2 SVGAGI. CDR3 length: 15 amino acids. V was pared by 0 bases and J by 5 bases, with 14 bases between. The CDR3 sequence: CASSYSVRERNEQYF. CDR3 bases: TGTGCCAGCAGTTACTCAGTACGGGAGCGCAACGAGCAGTACTTC.

This chain links TRBV18 with TRBJ1-5; D is ambiguous. The germline V gene has CDR1 KGHSH and CDR2 LQKENI. The CDR3 runs 12 residues. The V end was cut by 2 bases, the J end by 4 bases, with 3 bases between. This CDR3 reads CASSPVNQPQHF. CDR3 in DNA: TGTGCCAGCTCACCAGTTAATCAGCCCCAGCATTTT.

The DNA for the CDR3 is TGCGCCAGCAGCTGGGGGACAGGTCGCACTGAAGCTTTCTTT. Amino acid sequence: CASSWGTGRTEAFF. V and J are TRBV5-1 and TRBJ1-1; TRBD1 agrees at 8 bases. CDR1 and CDR2 from the germline V gene are SGHRS and YFSETQ. There are 14 residues in the CDR3. J lost 4 bases, V lost 3 bases, and 5 bases had no gene match.

This clonotype has more than one count but fewer than ten. The chain recombines TRBV10-3 with TRBJ2-7; the match to TRBD2 covers 12 bases. The CDR3 sequence is 16 residues long. CDR1 and CDR2 from the germline V gene are ENHRY and SYGVKD. V dropped 2 bases and J dropped 5; count of bases not matched to a gene: 7. The CDR3 region is CAISEPTSGRSNEQYF. CDR3 nucleotide sequence: TGTGCCATCAGTGAGCCTACTAGCGGGAGGTCCAACGAGCAGTACTTC.

This clonotype was seen many times. The chain uses TRBV12-3 or TRBV12-4 and TRBJ2-2; D is perhaps TRBD1 or TRBD2 (5 bases each). V was trimmed by 6 bases and J by 3 bases, leaving 11 bases between them. The CDR3 loop spans 14 amino acids. CDR3 sequence (DNA): TGTGCCAGCAGGGGACGGCGAGACACCGGGGAGCTGTTTTTT. It translates to CASRGRRDTGELFF.

A few counts support this clonotype. The chain employs TRBV9 and TRBJ1-2; 8 positions match TRBD1. Germline V gene sequence: CDR1 SGDLS, CDR2 YYNGEE. CDR3 length: 16 residues. V dropped 4 bases and J dropped 0; count of bases not matched to a gene: 8. CDR3 protein: CASSSWGDRTNYGYTF. As DNA, the CDR3 is TGTGCCAGCAGCTCATGGGGGGACAGGACTAACTATGGCTACACCTTC. The full variable domain, completed using reference TRBV9 and TRBJ1-2, is DSGVTQTPKHLITATGQRVTLRCSPRSGDLSVYWYQQSLDQGLQFLIQYYNGEERAKGNILERFSAQQFPDLHSELNLSSLELGDSALYFCASSSWGDRTNYGYTFGSGTRLTVV.

The genes are TRBV30 and TRBJ2-7; either TRBD1 or TRBD2 may supply D (5 bases each). The germline V gene has CDR1 GTSNPN and CDR2 SVGIG (reference sequence). The V end lost 2 bases, the J end lost 3 bases, and 14 bases lay between the germline ends. CDR3 length: 14 amino acids. The CDR3 DNA reads TGTGCCTGGAGTAAGGGGACCCTGATCTACGAGCAGTACTTC. Translating gives CAWSKGTLIYEQYF.

The chain couples TRBV6-5 to TRBJ2-1; a weak D match, TRBD2 (5 bases). From germline, CDR1 is MNHEY and CDR2 SVGAGI. This CDR3 is built from 16 residues. The V gene lost 4 bases and the J gene lost 4 bases, with 17 bases spanning the gap. The CDR3 reads CASSSPTSSYYNEQFF. The CDR3 DNA follows: TGTGCCAGCAGTTCTCCCACTAGTAGCTATTACAATGAGCAGTTCTTC.

This chain connects TRBV9 to TRBJ2-7; D remains ambiguous. CDR3 length equals 16 residues. Germline V gene lookup returns CDR1 SGDLS and CDR2 YYNGEE. V lost 0 bases to trimming and J lost 2 bases, with 15 bases between them. DNA for the CDR3: TGTGCCAGCAGCGTAGGAGGTGGCACCTCTGCCTACGAGCAGTACTTC. Amino acid sequence: CASSVGGGTSAYEQYF.

The CDR3, as DNA: TGTGCCACCAGCAAGAGAGGTCGGCAGTCCTATGGCTACACCTTC. This codes for CATSKRGRQSYGYTF. The chain is built from TRBV15 and TRBJ1-2; D not resolved. There are 15 residues in the CDR3. The V gene lost 4 bases and the J gene lost 4 bases, with 16 bases spanning the gap. Germline CDR1 reads LNHNV; CDR2 reads YYDKDF (reference sequence).

As regards this clonotype: One end of the junction varies from germline; a read error may be responsible. The chain uses TRBV3-1 and TRBJ2-1; 8 positions match TRBD2. Germline CDR1 reads LGHDT; CDR2 reads YNNKEL (reference sequence). This CDR3 is built from 15 residues. The CDR3 here is CACSLPAGANNEQFF. CDR3 coding DNA: TGTGCCTGCAGCCTACCAGCGGGGGCCAACAATGAGCAGTTCTTC.

This clonotype was found a few times. This sequence joins TRBV12-3 or TRBV12-4 and TRBJ2-2; TRBD1 or TRBD2 may be the D gene (7 bases each). The CDR3 contains 17 residues. The V end was cut by 2 bases, the J end by 5 bases, with 18 bases between. CDR3: CASSLPPWEGATGELFF. The CDR3 nucleotides read TGTGCCAGCAGTTTACCACCCTGGGAGGGGGCGACCGGGGAGCTGTTTTTT.

This clonotype has only a few counts. The chain links TRBV5-1 to TRBJ1-2; 9 nucleotides align to TRBD1. J lost 6 bases, V lost 0 bases, and 3 bases had no gene match. This CDR3 region has 14 residues. CDR1 and CDR2 from the germline V gene are SGHRS and YFSETQ. Here the CDR3 DNA reads TGCGCCAGCAGCTTGGACAGGGGGCTGGATGGCTACACCTTC. Its translation: CASSLDRGLDGYTF.